Listed below are T cell receptor beta chains from one sample, sequenced in a study of regulatory T cells in long-lasting Graves disease. TCRdb redid the calling of the multiplex PCR reads with MiXCR, one entry per CDR3 protein. Here the sample spans about 450,000 distinct CDR3 sequences, roughly a quarter being singletons. Material: peripheral blood mononuclear cells (PBMCs), obtained when the disease was refractory, from a patient treated with antithyroid drugs. Receptors were obtained from a female donor with Graves disease. Each CDR3 is given with its conserved first and last residue. A D gene is named only where the DNA matches it firmly. The size of a clone is reported for some rows only, either as once, few or many, or as a class for expanded clones.

>TRBD1|TRBV28|TRBJ2-7|few
TGTGCCAGCAGTGAAACAGGGGGCGGATCGCACGAGCAGTACTTC
CASSETGGGSHEQYF
>NA|TRBV2|TRBJ1-2|many
TGTGCCAGCAGGTCGACGAGGGGTGGCTACACCTTC
CASRSTRGGYTF
>NA|TRBV14|TRBJ2-7|few
TGTGCCAGCAGCCAAGGTGGCGGGACCCTATCCTACGAGCAGTACTTC
CASSQGGGTLSYEQYF
>TRBD1|TRBV5-1|TRBJ2-7|few
TGCGCCAGCAGCCCTTTGACAGGGAGCGAGCAGTACTTC
CASSPLTGSEQYF
>NA|TRBV15|TRBJ2-1|few
TGTGCCACCAGCAGAGATGGTGAGGCGCTCTCCTACAATGAGCAGTTCTTC
CATSRDGEALSYNEQFF
>NA|TRBV7-9|TRBJ1-6|few
TGTGCCAGCAGCTCTTCAGAGTATAATTCACCCCTCCACTTT
CASSSSEYNSPLHF
>TRBD1|TRBV19|TRBJ1-4|many
TGTGCCAGTAGTTCCCCGGCAGGGGGAAGGGAAAAACTGTTTTTT
CASSSPAGGREKLFF
>TRBD1|TRBV29-1|TRBJ1-2|few
TGCAGCGTTGAGGAGGGGGCTAAATTGGGAAGAAATTGGGGCTACACCTTC
CSVEEGAKLGRNWGYTF
>TRBD2|TRBV27|TRBJ2-7|few
TGTGCCAGCAGTTCCTTGACTAGCGGGAGGAGCTCCTACGAGCAGTACTTC
CASSSLTSGRSSYEQYF
>TRBD1|TRBV7-9|TRBJ2-7|NA
TGTGCCAGCAGCTTTATAGAACAGGGGATCGACGAGCAGTACTTC
CASSFIEQGIDEQYF
>NA|TRBV30|TRBJ2-7|once
TGTGCCTGGGGTAGCGGAACGAGCTCCTACGAGCAGTACTTC
CAWGSGTSSYEQYF
>TRBD2|TRBV28|TRBJ2-7|many
TGTGCCAGCAGTTCCACCCGGAGCGGGAGGGCCGTCTACGAGCAGTACTTC
CASSSTRSGRAVYEQYF
>TRBD1|TRBV19|TRBJ2-7|NA
TGTGCCACCAGCCGGGACAGGCGCTACGAGCAGTACTTC
CATSRDRRYEQYF
>NA|TRBV10-3|TRBJ2-7|NA
TGTGCCATCAGTGAGACAAGGGGTTCCTACGAGCAGTACTTC
CAISETRGSYEQYF
>TRBD2|TRBV28|TRBJ2-6|NA
TGTGCCAGCGCCGCCCGGGCAGCGGGGACCGGGGCCAACGTCCTGACTTTC
CASAARAAGTGANVLTF
>NA|TRBV2|TRBJ1-4|many
TGTGCCAGCAGCATACAGGGACGTAATGAAAAACTGTTTTTT
CASSIQGRNEKLFF
>NA|TRBV7-2|TRBJ2-2|few
TGTGCCAGCAGCTACCGGACAGGGAGGGGGACCGGGGAGCTGTTTTTT
CASSYRTGRGTGELFF
>TRBD2|TRBV11-2|TRBJ2-5|many
TGTGCCAGCAGCGTCGCGCCTAGCGGGAGAATTGGAGAGACCCAGTACTTC
CASSVAPSGRIGETQYF
>NA|TRBV7-2|TRBJ2-7|NA
TGTGCCAGCAGCTCGGGACTCTCTGACTACGAGCAGTACTTC
CASSSGLSDYEQYF
>NA|TRBV15|TRBJ1-1|NA
TGTGCCACCAGCAGTAATCGGTTCGACAGAAGTATGAACACTGAAGCTTTCTTT
CATSSNRFDRSMNTEAFF
>NA|TRBV7-2|TRBJ1-5|few
TGTGCCATCAGCTTAGGGGGTTCGAGGGACCAGCCCCAGCATTTT
CAISLGGSRDQPQHF
>TRBD2|TRBV4-1|TRBJ2-5|few
TGCGCCAGCAGCCAAGAGACTAGCGGGATCCGCGAGACCCAGTACTTC
CASSQETSGIRETQYF
>NA|TRBV10-3|TRBJ1-6|many
TGTGCCATCAGTGGGTCATTGTTTAGAGATAATTCACCCCTCCACTTT
CAISGSLFRDNSPLHF
>TRBD2|TRBV6-5|TRBJ2-7|many
TGTGCCAGCAGTTACCGTAGCGGGAGTTACGAGCAGTACTTC
CASSYRSGSYEQYF